The 3 T cell receptor beta chains presented below share a single source sample, sequenced in a study of shared clonotypes between healthy human individuals. Sequencing used immunoSEQ multiplex PCR; TCRdb keeps in-frame clones, though not all of them. The table lists about 990,000 clones, around three quarters of them singletons. The sequencing sample was made of memory CD4+ T cells from PBMCs. The subset denotes: CD45RA-negative fraction. These receptors came from a man younger than 35 in good health. Some clones in this sample may be carry-over from other donors' samples.

In DNA, the CDR3 is TGCGCCAGCAGCCTGGACCGGGCAGAGCAGTACTTC. Translation: CASSLDRAEQYF. The V and J genes are TRBV5-1 and TRBJ2-7; no clear D. The CDR3 loop spans 12 amino acids. The germline CDR1 and CDR2 sequences are SGHRS and YFSETQ. V lost 4 bases, J lost 7 bases, and 12 bases lay in between.

The CDR3: CASSQGGGISTDTQYF. The DNA of the CDR3 is TGCGCCAGCAGCCAAGGTGGGGGCATATCCACAGATACGCAGTATTTT. This chain uses TRBV4-3 with TRBJ2-3; a weak D match, TRBD1 (6 bases). With 1 base removed from V and 2 bases from J, the gap between germline ends came to 13 bases. CDR3 size: 16 residues. Germline V gene sequence: CDR1 LGHNA, CDR2 YSLEER.

This clone showed up many times. The chain carries TRBV12-5 and TRBJ2-7; TRBD2 matches 11 bases. The CDR3 sequence is 20 residues long. J was trimmed by 1 base and V by 3 bases; bases with no gene match: 17. CDR1 and CDR2 from the germline V gene are LGHNT and FRNRAP. CDR3 sequence: CASGFEPGLAAERLSYEQYF. CDR3 DNA: TGTGCTAGTGGTTTCGAACCGGGACTAGCGGCGGAGAGGTTGTCCTACGAGCAGTACTTC. Drawing the rest from reference TRBV12-5 and TRBJ2-7, the complete variable domain is DARVTQTPRHKVTEMGQEVTMRCQPILGHNTVFWYRQTMMQGLELLAYFRNRAPLDDSGMPKDRFSAEMPDATLATLKIQPSEPRDSAVYFCASGFEPGLAAERLSYEQYFGPGTRLTVT.